This section outlines one T cell receptor beta chain sequence together with its context. Its target is not known. This record comes from a study of T cell responses to AZD1222 COVID-19 vaccine. Points from the study as a whole: There were mostly white British donors and more females than males, and clonal diversity was possibly underestimated. CD4 TCRs covered the whole spike, strongest at regions 160-218 and 743-854. When two AZD1222 doses had been given, Spike-specific TCR breadth and depth rose.

Repertoires were generated with immunoSEQ multiplex PCR, while TCRdb's copy carries only in-frame clones and drops some. The sample lists approximately 90,000 clones, about nine tenths occurring once. Trimming pared 0 bases from V and 8 bases from J, leaving 19 bases between. The germline V gene encodes CDR1 LGHNA and CDR2 YSLEER. This CDR3 region has 16 residues. The material sequenced was peripheral blood, taken 28 days after the second AZD1222 dose. The receptor was derived from an adult who received the AZD1222 COVID-19 vaccine. The rearrangement uses TRBV4-3 and TRBJ1-2; TRBD1 is a possible D gene (5 bases). The CDR3 DNA reads TGCGCCAGCAGCCAAGAATTATCTCGAGGGGCCGTGGGCTACACCTTC. Translation: CASSQELSRGAVGYTF.